The 17 T cell receptor beta chains listed next were all sequenced from one sample in a study of radiation and T cells in renal cell carcinoma. Produced via immunoSEQ multiplex PCR; TCRdb's table is partial and in-frame only. The sample holds about 59,000 clones, 65% to 85% seen once. Time point indicated: baseline pretreatment blood. Stated treatment: 15 Gy SBRT to primary tumor, nephrectomy 4 weeks later. Specimen: blood, collected from a patient whose treatment included radiotherapy and nephrectomy. The receptors were gathered from a man aged 55 to 69 with renal cell carcinoma.

V is TRBV5-1 and J is TRBJ2-3; tentative D call: TRBD2 (5 bases). This CDR3 spans 15 amino acids. V was shortened by 0 bases and J by 3 bases, with 11 bases between the two germline ends. Looked up from germline, CDR1 is SGHRS and CDR2 is YFSETQ. The CDR3 here is CASSLDAGVTDTQYF. DNA of the CDR3: TGCGCCAGCAGCTTGGACGCGGGTGTGACAGATACGCAGTATTTT.

The V gene is TRBV30, the J gene TRBJ2-3, with a tentative D call TRBD2 (6 bases). Germline lookup yields CDR1 GTSNPN and CDR2 SVGIG (reference sequence). The CDR3 runs to 14 residues. Trimming took off 1 base at V and 11 bases at J, with 19 bases between the two ends. CDR3 residues: CAWSGTSWGELQYF. In DNA form, the CDR3 reads TGTGCCTGGAGTGGAACTTCTTGGGGGGAGTTGCAGTATTTT. Complete variable domain (other parts from reference TRBV30 and TRBJ2-3): SQTIHQWPATLVQPVGSPLSLECTVEGTSNPNLYWYRQAAGRGLQLLFYSVGIGQISSEVPQNLSASRPQDRQFILSSKKLLLSDSGFYLCAWSGTSWGELQYFGPGTRLTVL.

This sequence joins TRBV9 and TRBJ2-1, with 8 nucleotides matching TRBD2. The CDR3 contains 18 residues. The ends lost 3 bases at V and 1 base at J; junction bases unmatched: 12. Germline assignment: CDR1 SGDLS and CDR2 YYNGEE. This CDR3 is CASSASRRGVSSYNEQFF. Written as DNA, the CDR3 is TGTGCCAGCAGCGCATCCCGGCGGGGGGTGTCATCCTACAATGAGCAGTTCTTC.

This clone was found a few times. V usage is TRBV19 and J usage is TRBJ2-2; TRBD2 might be the D (5 bases). The length of the CDR3 is 15 residues. CDR1 LNHDA and CDR2 SQIVND come from the germline V gene (reference sequence). The germline V and J ends were trimmed by 4 bases and 0 bases, with 9 bases remaining between them. CDR3 residues: CASSTWGANTGELFF. The CDR3 coding sequence is TGTGCCAGTAGTACATGGGGAGCGAACACCGGGGAGCTGTTTTTT.

This chain links TRBV30 with TRBJ2-3; 15 nucleotides line up with TRBD2. Germline CDR1 reads GTSNPN; CDR2 reads SVGIG (reference sequence). The V and J ends lost 5 bases and 6 bases, in that order; junction bases with no gene match: 9. This CDR3 has 16 residues. The CDR3 DNA reads TGTGCCTGGTCCCGGACTAGCGGGGGGGCCGGTGATACGCAGTATTTT. Encoded protein: CAWSRTSGGAGDTQYF. Based on the CDR3 plus reference TRBV30 and TRBJ2-3, the full variable domain is SQTIHQWPATLVQPVGSPLSLECTVEGTSNPNLYWYRQAAGRGLQLLFYSVGIGQISSEVPQNLSASRPQDRQFILSSKKLLLSDSGFYLCAWSRTSGGAGDTQYFGPGTRLTVL.

V usage is TRBV2 and J usage is TRBJ2-2; D ambiguous. Germline V lookup: CDR1 SNHLY, CDR2 FYNNEI. This CDR3 spans 15 amino acids. The V end lost 3 bases, the J end lost 4 bases, and 12 bases lay between the germline ends. The CDR3 region is CASSDRSVSTGELFF. DNA of the CDR3: TGTGCCAGCAGTGACCGGTCTGTGTCCACCGGGGAGCTGTTTTTT.

V gene TRBV6-5 combines with J gene TRBJ2-2; 10 bases agree with TRBD1. The CDR3 loop spans 14 amino acids. V shed 6 bases and J 7 bases; nucleotides not matched to a gene: 5. CDR1 and CDR2 from the germline V gene are MNHEY and SVGAGI. CDR3 in amino acids: CASSIGQGGGELFF. CDR3 DNA: TGTGCCAGCAGCATCGGACAGGGGGGCGGGGAGCTGTTTTTT.

This chain links TRBV5-8 with TRBJ2-5; possibly TRBD2 for D (5 bases). The V end was cut by 2 bases, the J end by 1 base, with 12 bases between. Germline CDR1 is SGHTS and CDR2 is YDEGEE. The CDR3 length is 15 residues. Here the CDR3 reads CASSFPSRGQETQYF. CDR3 in DNA: TGTGCCAGCAGCTTTCCGTCTCGGGGCCAAGAGACCCAGTACTTC.

V and J are TRBV18 and TRBJ2-7, with D unresolved. Trimming took off 3 bases at V and 0 bases at J, with 12 bases between the two ends. The CDR3 totals 15 residues. Germline loops: CDR1 KGHSH, CDR2 LQKENI. CDR3 DNA sequence: TGTGCCAGCTCACCGACGGTGACCCCCTCCTACGAGCAGTACTTC. The encoded protein is CASSPTVTPSYEQYF.

The chain carries TRBV6-5 and TRBJ2-1, with a possible D match to TRBD2 (8 bases). The length of the CDR3 is 15 residues. Germline assignment: CDR1 MNHEY and CDR2 SVGAGI. V was pared by 7 bases and J by 7 bases, with 20 bases between. CDR3 amino acids: CASTIRTSRGNEQFF. The CDR3 region has the DNA TGTGCCAGCACTATACGGACTAGCAGGGGGAATGAGCAGTTCTTC.

This clone was recorded many times. This chain connects TRBV9 to TRBJ1-2; 8 bases align to TRBD1. Germline V gene data show CDR1 as SGDLS and CDR2 as YYNGEE. This CDR3 comprises 15 residues. The V gene end was trimmed by 1 base and the J gene end by 2 bases; junction bases not matched to a gene: 4. The CDR3 DNA follows: TGTGCCAGCAGCGTATCAGGGGGCTGGAACTATGGCTACACCTTC. Translated: CASSVSGGWNYGYTF.

The rearrangement links TRBV2 to TRBJ2-3, with D perhaps TRBD1 (5 bases). V was cut by 6 bases and J by 0 bases, with 10 bases left in between. The CDR3 contains 14 residues. Germline CDR1 and CDR2: SNHLY and FYNNEI. This CDR3 is CASRVGDSTDTQYF. The CDR3 nucleotides are TGTGCCAGCAGGGTAGGGGATAGCACAGATACGCAGTATTTT.

This clone was seen only a few times. This same CDR3 is encoded by further DNA sequences in the sample. V usage is TRBV2 and J usage is TRBJ2-3, with D maybe TRBD1 (6 bases). Germline V gene sequence: CDR1 SNHLY, CDR2 FYNNEI. CDR3 length: 14 residues. Between the trimmed V and J ends, which lost 6 bases and 4 bases, there was a span of 14 bases. The CDR3 sequence is CASRGRQAPDTQYF. The CDR3 DNA reads as TGTGCCAGCAGAGGAAGACAGGCCCCAGATACGCAGTATTTT.

The CDR3 DNA is TGTGCCAGCAGCCACTCAGGGGGGTTGGGTGGCTACACCTTC. Amino acids: CASSHSGGLGGYTF. The V and J genes are TRBV21-1 and TRBJ1-2; the table assigns TRBD1, which was not confirmed against the DNA. TRBV21-1 is recorded as a pseudogene. The CDR3 covers 14 residues.

This clone was found a few times. The chain uses TRBV5-1 and TRBJ2-5, with 9 bases identical to TRBD1. The V gene's germline CDR1 is SGHRS and CDR2 YFSETQ. The J segment lost 7 bases and the V segment lost 4 bases, leaving 14 bases of the junction unmatched. The CDR3 is 16 amino acids. CDR3 coding DNA: TGCGCCAGCAGCCCCGGGGGACAGGGTGGTTCGGGGACCCAGTACTTC. Translation gives CASSPGGQGGSGTQYF.

This clone has just one count. The chain uses TRBV19 and TRBJ1-2, with a tentative D call TRBD1 (5 bases). V was pared by 5 bases and J by 2 bases, with 9 bases between. This CDR3 is built from 13 residues. Germline lookup yields CDR1 LNHDA and CDR2 SQIVND (reference sequence). CDR3 sequence reads: CASSVGPNYGYTF. The CDR3 DNA sequence: TGTGCCAGTAGTGTGGGACCGAACTATGGCTACACCTTC.

This chain uses TRBV5-1 with TRBJ2-7, with TRBD2 identical over 9 bases. With V trimmed by 3 bases and J by 2 bases, 12 bases remained unmatched. The CDR3 extends over 17 amino acids. Looked up from germline, CDR1 is SGHRS and CDR2 is YFSETQ. CDR3 nucleotide sequence: TGCGCCAGCAGCTCCCTACCCGGGACTAGCACCGCCTACGAGCAGTACTTC. Encoded protein: CASSSLPGTSTAYEQYF.